This T cell receptor (beta chain) came from a study of blood T cell repertoires in COVID-19. Study information: The United States, Italy and Spain provided the acute and convalescent COVID-19 samples.

Produced via immunoSEQ multiplex PCR; TCRdb's table is partial and in-frame only. The repertoire holds approximately 300,000 clones, about four fifths seen once, with 15% to 18% in the top ten. The CDR3 runs 13 residues. Germline V gene data show CDR1 as SGHTA and CDR2 as FQGTGA. V was cut by 5 bases and J by 5 bases, with 9 bases left in between. Seattle enrolled patients during active infection and tracked them longitudinally. The clonotype was recovered from a person aged 70 to 85 with COVID-19, enrolled during active disease. Specimen: peripheral blood. The chain joins TRBV7-3 to TRBJ2-2; TRBD2 is a possible D gene (6 bases). The CDR3 is CASSPRGTGELFF. CDR3 coding DNA: TGTGCCAGCAGCCCCCGGGGGACCGGGGAGCTGTTTTTT. Supplemented by reference TRBV7-3 and TRBJ2-2, the full variable domain reads GAGVSQTPSNKVTEKGKYVELRCDPISGHTALYWYRQSLGQGPEFLIYFQGTGAADDSGLPNDRFFAVRPEGSVSTLKIQRTERGDSAVYLCASSPRGTGELFFGEGSRLTVL.